Each of the 20 T cell receptor beta chains below was sequenced from the same sample in a study of blood T cell repertoires in COVID-19. Produced via immunoSEQ multiplex PCR; TCRdb's table is partial and in-frame only. The sample has tens of thousands of clones, about 88% seen once. The sample taken for sequencing was peripheral blood. These receptors originate from a man aged 55 to 69 with acute or convalescent COVID-19.

The V and J genes are TRBV9 and TRBJ2-5; D might be TRBD2 (6 bases). CDR3 length: 13 amino acids. Trimming took 3 bases from V and 2 from J, leaving 8 bases between them. Germline assignment: CDR1 SGDLS and CDR2 YYNGEE. The CDR3 here is CASSGGAQETQYF. CDR3 DNA: TGTGCCAGCAGCGGCGGGGCTCAAGAGACCCAGTACTTC.

The genes are TRBV19 and TRBJ1-1; D unclear. The CDR3 extends over 14 amino acids. The V and J ends lost 1 base and 0 bases respectively, with 6 bases between them. Germline V lookup: CDR1 LNHDA, CDR2 SQIVND (reference sequence). The CDR3, as DNA: TGTGCCAGTAGTATAGGAGAAGTGAACACTGAAGCTTTCTTT. Protein product: CASSIGEVNTEAFF.

This chain connects TRBV7-6 to TRBJ2-5; 9 bases match TRBD1. The CDR3 sequence is 18 residues long. CDR1 SGHVS and CDR2 FNYEAQ come from the germline V gene. V was pared by 4 bases and J by 2 bases, with 14 bases of the junction left unmatched. The CDR3: CASSSLQRQGVTQETQYF. The CDR3 DNA is TGTGCCAGCAGCTCCCTTCAGAGACAGGGGGTAACGCAAGAGACCCAGTACTTC.

The chain joins TRBV5-1 to TRBJ1-6; D ambiguous. Germline V gives CDR1 SGHRS, CDR2 YFSETQ. This CDR3 contains 12 residues. Trimming pared 0 bases from V and 14 bases from J, leaving 9 bases between. CDR3: CASSLGGRALHF. Written as DNA, the CDR3 is TGCGCCAGCAGCTTGGGAGGGAGGGCCCTCCACTTT.

This rearrangement joins TRBV7-6 to TRBJ2-7; 10 nucleotides align to TRBD2. The germline CDR1 and CDR2 sequences are SGHVS and FNYEAQ. Trimming took 5 bases from V and 3 from J; bases not matched to a gene: 7. The CDR3 totals 15 residues. The CDR3 loop is CASSPTVAGGYEQYF. The CDR3 region has the DNA TGTGCCAGCAGCCCAACCGTAGCGGGAGGCTACGAGCAGTACTTC.

This clone was observed once. This chain joins TRBV7-3 and TRBJ2-3; 10 bases map to TRBD2. The germline V gene has CDR1 SGHTA and CDR2 FQGTGA. The CDR3 covers 17 residues. V shed 3 bases and J 1 base; nucleotides not matched to a gene: 7. The CDR3 coding sequence is TGTGCCAGCAGCTTCGGACTAGCGGTGTCTGGCACAGATACGCAGTATTTT. Amino acids: CASSFGLAVSGTDTQYF.

This clone appeared a single time. The chain couples TRBV6-5 to TRBJ1-1; D remains ambiguous. With 6 bases removed from V and 3 bases from J, the gap between germline ends came to 11 bases. Germline V gene data show CDR1 as MNHEY and CDR2 as SVGAGI. The CDR3 extends over 13 amino acids. CDR3 sequence reads: CASSGPRDTEAFF. The DNA for the CDR3 is TGTGCCAGCAGCGGACCGAGGGACACTGAAGCTTTCTTT.

This rearrangement joins TRBV15 to TRBJ1-2, with D hard to call. The ends were cut back, 5 bases at V and 5 bases at J, with 21 bases in the middle. CDR1 and CDR2 (germline): LNHNV, YYDKDF (reference sequence). The CDR3 runs 16 residues. In DNA form, the CDR3 reads TGTGCCACCAGCCCGTCGCCCGCGGAGTATCGTTATGGCTACACCTTC. Translation: CATSPSPAEYRYGYTF.

The chain links TRBV14 to TRBJ2-7, with D possibly being TRBD1 (5 bases). The CDR3 length is 13 residues. V dropped 0 bases and J dropped 3 bases, with 6 bases sitting between them. Germline CDR1 reads SGHDN; CDR2 reads FVKESK. The CDR3 here is CASSQDRVYEQYF. The DNA for the CDR3 is TGTGCCAGCAGCCAAGACAGGGTCTACGAGCAGTACTTC.

The chain joins TRBV3-1 (or the pseudogene TRBV3-2) to TRBJ2-5; 12 bases align to TRBD2. The V and J ends lost 2 bases and 5 bases, in that order; junction bases with no gene match: 3. CDR1 is LGHDT, CDR2 YNNKEL, per germline (reference sequence). The CDR3 length is 15 residues. Here the CDR3 reads CASSQSGTSGETQYF. The CDR3, as DNA: TGTGCCAGCAGCCAATCTGGGACTAGCGGGGAGACCCAGTACTTC.

V and J are TRBV11-2 and TRBJ2-1; D may be TRBD2 (6 bases). V lost 4 bases to trimming and J lost 9 bases, with 13 bases between them. The CDR3 runs 13 residues. Looked up from germline, CDR1 is SGHAT and CDR2 is FQNNGV. As DNA, the CDR3 is TGTGCCAGCAGCTCGGAGGGAGTGGGTGAGCAGTTCTTC. Its translation is CASSSEGVGEQFF. The variable domain in full, completed from reference TRBV11-2 and TRBJ2-1, reads EAGVAQSPRYKIIEKRQSVAFWCNPISGHATLYWYQQILGQGPKLLIQFQNNGVVDDSQLPKDRFSAERLKGVDSTLKIQPAKLEDSAVYLCASSSEGVGEQFFGPGTRLTVL.

This chain joins TRBV5-4 and TRBJ1-2; tentative D call: TRBD1 (6 bases). Germline loops: CDR1 SGHNT, CDR2 YYREEE (reference sequence). The V and J ends lost 2 bases and 5 bases respectively, with 10 bases between them. The CDR3 length is 13 residues. The CDR3 loop is CASSFKGEYGYTF. Here the CDR3 DNA reads TGTGCCAGCAGCTTCAAGGGGGAATATGGCTACACCTTC. Together with reference TRBV5-4 and TRBJ1-2, the CDR3 gives the full variable domain: ETGVTQSPTHLIKTRGQQVTLRCSSQSGHNTVSWYQQALGQGPQFIFQYYREEENGRGNFPPRFSGLQFPNYSSELNVNALELDDSALYLCASSFKGEYGYTFGSGTRLTVV.

The genes are TRBV11-2 and TRBJ2-7, with TRBD2 identical over 7 bases. This CDR3 comprises 14 residues. The V and J ends lost 6 bases and 6 bases, in that order; junction bases with no gene match: 11. The germline CDR1 and CDR2 sequences are SGHAT and FQNNGV. CDR3 residues: CASRLWEGTREQYF. CDR3 in DNA: TGTGCCAGCAGACTCTGGGAGGGGACCCGCGAGCAGTACTTC.

Comment on this clone: The germline gene is not matched at one end of the junction; a read error may be the cause. The J gene is TRBJ2-1, the V gene TRBV6-5, with TRBD2 as a possible D gene (6 bases). Germline V gives CDR1 MNHEY, CDR2 SVGAGI. This CDR3 is built from 11 residues. This CDR3 is CASSYSEGSLF. The CDR3 DNA reads TGTGCCAGCAGTTACTCGGAGGGAAGTCTCTTC.

This clone was seen a single time. The rearrangement joins TRBV4-3 to TRBJ2-1; D might be TRBD1 (6 bases). Per the germline V gene, CDR1 is LGHNA and CDR2 is YSLEER. The CDR3 spans 16 residues. V was trimmed by 5 bases and J by 0 bases, leaving 14 bases between them. CDR3 sequence reads: CASSEQGQSSYNEQFF. The CDR3 nucleotides are TGCGCCAGCAGCGAGCAGGGGCAGAGCTCCTACAATGAGCAGTTCTTC.

The chain carries TRBV4-3 and TRBJ1-4; weak D call: TRBD1 (5 bases). The CDR3 covers 18 residues. V was clipped by 0 bases and J by 4 bases, with 18 bases between them. The V gene's germline CDR1 is LGHNA and CDR2 YSLEER. The DNA for the CDR3 is TGCGCCAGCAGCCAAGAGGCAGGTCCTGACAGATTTAATGAAAAACTGTTTTTT. Protein product: CASSQEAGPDRFNEKLFF.

The J gene is TRBJ2-7, the V gene TRBV10-3, with a tentative D call TRBD1 (6 bases). Germline V gene lookup returns CDR1 ENHRY and CDR2 SYGVKD. With 7 bases removed from V and 6 bases from J, the gap between germline ends came to 19 bases. The CDR3 is made up of 14 amino acids. The CDR3 coding sequence is TGTGCCATCACAGAGGGCAGGGGATACTCCGAGCAGTACTTC. Its translation: CAITEGRGYSEQYF.

The chain recombines TRBV5-6 with TRBJ2-1; 9 nucleotides agree with TRBD2. The V segment lost 1 base and the J segment 8 bases; nucleotides outside the gene matches: 10. The CDR3 is 16 amino acids. Germline lookup yields CDR1 SGHDT and CDR2 YYEEEE. CDR3 sequence: CASSLLSREGLYEQFF. CDR3 coding DNA: TGTGCCAGCAGCTTGCTTTCGCGGGAGGGCCTTTATGAGCAGTTCTTC.

This clone was seen a single time. The rearrangement links TRBV4-1 to TRBJ1-1, with D maybe TRBD1 (5 bases). Germline V gene sequence: CDR1 MGHRA, CDR2 YSYEKL. CDR3 length equals 15 residues. V was clipped by 4 bases and J by 1 base, with 13 bases between them. DNA of the CDR3: TGCGCCAGCAGCCTGAAAACGACAGCGAACACTGAAGCTTTCTTT. It is translated as CASSLKTTANTEAFF.

CDR3 DNA: TGTGCCAGCAGTACACAGCCTTACTCTGGAAACACCATATATTTT. Its protein is CASSTQPYSGNTIYF. The gene calls are TRBV28 and TRBJ1-3; D is undetermined. Germline lookup yields CDR1 MDHEN and CDR2 SYDVKM. The CDR3 has 15 residues. V shed 5 bases and J shed 0 bases, with 11 bases lying between them. The whole variable domain, filled in from reference TRBV28 and TRBJ1-3, reads DVKVTQSSRYLVKRTGEKVFLECVQDMDHENMFWYRQDPGLGLRLIYFSYDVKMKEKGDIPEGYSVSREKKERFSLILESASTNQTSMYLCASSTQPYSGNTIYFGEGSWLTVV.